Below, one T cell receptor (beta chain) is given with its context. The antigen is not known. The sample is drawn from a study of T cell responses to AZD1222 COVID-19 vaccine. Clones were sequenced by immunoSEQ multiplex PCR, and TCRdb holds only the in-frame ones, with some missing. The sample records around 200,000 clones, 70% to 90% being singletons. CDR3 length: 14 amino acids. From germline, CDR1 is MDHEN and CDR2 SYDVKM. The ends were cut back, 1 base at V and 1 base at J, with 8 bases in the middle. Overall study results and limits: Repertoire sampling was restricted to post-peak T cell response timepoints. The study reported that nearly half of spike-specific TCRs target unmutated variant regions.

Sequenced material: peripheral blood, taken 28 days after the second AZD1222 dose. The TCR comes from an adult who received the AZD1222 COVID-19 vaccine. J is TRBJ2-7 and V is TRBV28; possible D gene TRBD1, 5 bases. The CDR3 region is CASSLSGPSYEQYF. For the CDR3, the DNA is TGTGCCAGCAGTTTATCAGGGCCTTCCTACGAGCAGTACTTC.